This TCR beta chain appears in the sequencing data of a study of blood T cell repertoires in COVID-19. Study information: COVID-19 samples, acute and convalescent, were from the United States, Italy and Spain. The cDNA or gDNA used as material had been derived from T cells, B-cell-depleted T cells, or PBMCs.

Per the original methods: Estimation of nucleated cell counts was performed using reference gene primer amplification. TCRdb's table, derived via immunoSEQ multiplex PCR, lists solely in-frame clones and lacks some. Clone size and V and J calls were adopted from that table, with D and trimming inferred from the DNA. The repertoire holds approximately 38,000 clones, with roughly nine tenths as singletons. This clone turned up a few times. The sample was peripheral blood. The receptor's source is a man in his thirties or forties with active or convalescent COVID-19.

In DNA form, the CDR3 reads TGTGCCAGCAGTGATCCCGGGACAGGGGGGACTGAAGCTTTCTTT. Its protein is CASSDPGTGGTEAFF. The J gene is TRBJ1-1, the V gene TRBV6-1; TRBD1 aligns across 11 bases. With 3 bases clipped from V and 5 bases from J, the junction kept 5 bases outside the gene matches. Looked up from germline, CDR1 is MNHNS and CDR2 is SASEGT. The CDR3 sequence is 15 residues long.